This entry is about one TCR beta chain. Its target is unknown. Germline V gives CDR1 LGHDT, CDR2 YNNKEL (reference sequence). V lost 4 bases, J lost 5 bases, and 8 bases stayed unmatched. The CDR3 consists of 16 residues. The protocol was immunoSEQ multiplex PCR, while the TCRdb copy is restricted to in-frame clones and leaves out a portion. This repertoire shows about 130,000 clones, 75% to 90% found once; its top ten account for 4.1%. The sample comes from a study of T cell responses to AZD1222 COVID-19 vaccine. General study results and limits: White British donors predominated, females outnumbered males, and clonal diversity was possibly underestimated. The repertoires were collected only after the peak T cell response.

Sequences were derived from peripheral blood, sampled on day 0 of AZD1222 vaccination. The origin of this receptor is an adult in good health. The chain recombines TRBV3-1 (or the pseudogene TRBV3-2) with TRBJ2-5, with 12 bases lining up with TRBD1. The CDR3 DNA is TGTGCCAGCAGCCCGACCGGGACAGGGGGCGAGGAGACCCAGTACTTC. It encodes CASSPTGTGGEETQYF.